A single sample gave rise to the 27 T cell receptor beta chains below, sequenced in a study of blood T cell repertoires in COVID-19. TCRdb keeps only in-frame clones here, not all; method: immunoSEQ multiplex PCR. The table has 160,000 or so clones, about 89% seen once. Sequencing was done on a sample of peripheral blood. These receptors were taken from a man aged 60 to 75 with acute or convalescent COVID-19.

The chain carries TRBV5-6 and TRBJ2-1; 7 bases match TRBD1. The CDR3 consists of 17 residues. After removal of 5 bases from V and 0 bases from J, the junction contained 11 bases not matched to a gene. The germline gives CDR1 SGHDT, CDR2 YYEEEE. CDR3 nucleotides: TGTGCCAGCAGGGTAGATTCCGGGACAGCCTCCTACAATGAGCAGTTCTTC. It specifies CASRVDSGTASYNEQFF.

The chain carries TRBV10-2 and TRBJ2-2; 10 nucleotides agree with TRBD2. Losses at the gene ends were 2 bases for V and 4 bases for J; bases not matched to a gene: 1. The CDR3 sequence is 15 residues long. The germline V gene has CDR1 WSHSY and CDR2 SAAADI. The DNA for the CDR3 is TGCGCCAGCAGTGAGCTAGCGGGGGTCACCGGGGAGCTGTTTTTT. Its translation: CASSELAGVTGELFF.

This clone was seen a few times. The V call is TRBV4-1, the J call TRBJ1-5, with D hard to call. CDR1 MGHRA and CDR2 YSYEKL come from the germline V gene. V lost 4 bases, J lost 3 bases, and 16 bases lay in between. This CDR3 contains 16 residues. CDR3 sequence reads: CASSPAEASYNQPQHF. The CDR3 DNA reads TGCGCCAGCAGCCCAGCCGAGGCCAGCTACAATCAGCCCCAGCATTTT.

The rearrangement links TRBV24-1 to TRBJ2-1, with TRBD2 as a possible D gene (5 bases). Trimming cost V 9 bases and J 9 bases, with 20 bases left between them. Germline-derived CDR1 and CDR2 are KGHDR and SFDVKD. The CDR3 covers 14 residues. CDR3 sequence: CATSKSDGNREQFF. The CDR3 coding sequence is TGTGCCACCTCCAAGAGCGACGGGAACCGTGAGCAGTTCTTC.

The chain uses TRBV19 and TRBJ1-2, with 10 nucleotides matching TRBD1. The CDR3 contains 15 residues. Germline CDR1 is LNHDA and CDR2 is SQIVND (reference sequence). V shed 9 bases and J 7 bases; nucleotides not matched to a gene: 14. Here the CDR3 reads CASKDRGETKAGYTF. CDR3 coding DNA: TGTGCCAGCAAGGACAGGGGGGAAACAAAGGCTGGCTACACCTTC.

The V gene is TRBV27, the J gene TRBJ2-7; 8 nucleotides line up with TRBD1. V was clipped by 4 bases and J by 0 bases; unmatched bases: 23. The germline gives CDR1 MNHEY, CDR2 SMNVEV (reference sequence). This CDR3 comprises 21 residues. The CDR3 spells CASSSTGTGPYRIFGSYEQYF. The CDR3 coding sequence is TGTGCCAGCAGTTCCACCGGGACAGGACCATATCGAATATTCGGCTCCTACGAGCAGTACTTC.

The chain recombines TRBV13 with TRBJ2-1; unclear D gene. Germline V gene data show CDR1 as PRHDT and CDR2 as FYEKMQ (reference sequence). The CDR3 has 17 amino acids. Trimming stripped 3 bases from V and 0 bases from J, with 15 bases between. The CDR3 reads CASSFRSRSSSYNEQFF. DNA for the CDR3: TGTGCCAGCAGCTTTAGGTCCAGGTCCAGCTCCTACAATGAGCAGTTCTTC.

CDR3 nucleotides: TGTGCCAGTAGCCCTGTTCGGGGGATTGAAAAACTGTTTTTT. It specifies CASSPVRGIEKLFF. This chain links TRBV19 with TRBJ1-4, with D perhaps TRBD1 (5 bases). This CDR3 is built from 14 residues. The V and J ends lost 6 bases and 7 bases respectively, with 15 bases between them. From germline, CDR1 is LNHDA and CDR2 SQIVND (reference sequence).

V and J are TRBV6-5 and TRBJ2-3, with D maybe TRBD2 (6 bases). V lost 1 base to trimming and J lost 6 bases, with 8 bases between them. Germline lookup yields CDR1 MNHEY and CDR2 SVGAGI. The CDR3 has 13 amino acids. The CDR3 bases are TGTGCCAGCAGTTACTGGGGGGAGGATACGCAGTATTTT. Its translation is CASSYWGEDTQYF.

The J gene is TRBJ1-1, the V gene TRBV5-1; no reliable D call. V lost 5 bases, J lost 0 bases, and 14 bases lay in between. Germline V gives CDR1 SGHRS, CDR2 YFSETQ. The CDR3 spans 15 residues. The CDR3 loop is CASRQSGRVNTEAFF. The CDR3 DNA sequence: TGCGCCAGCAGACAAAGTGGGCGGGTGAACACTGAAGCTTTCTTT.

This clone came up once. This chain joins TRBV10-2 and TRBJ1-3; 12 nucleotides agree with TRBD1. Trimming at V came to 10 bases and at J to 7 bases, leaving 14 bases not matched to a gene. In germline, CDR1 is WSHSY, CDR2 SAAADI. CDR3 size: 16 residues. CDR3 loop: CATSPGTGGVRNTIYF. As DNA, the CDR3 is TGCGCCACCTCACCCGGGACAGGGGGCGTAAGGAACACCATATATTTT.

The chain uses TRBV24-1 and TRBJ2-3; 9 nucleotides agree with TRBD1. Germline assignment: CDR1 KGHDR and CDR2 SFDVKD. The CDR3 is 16 residues long. V lost 3 bases and J lost 4; bases outside the gene matches: 7. The CDR3 protein is CATSDTGTGSPDTQYF. The CDR3 bases are TGTGCCACCAGTGATACGGGGACAGGGAGCCCAGATACGCAGTATTTT.

The chain links TRBV3-1 (or the pseudogene TRBV3-2) to TRBJ2-2; 13 bases map to TRBD2. The CDR3 covers 16 residues. V was clipped by 4 bases and J by 4 bases; unmatched bases: 3. Germline CDR1 is LGHDT and CDR2 is YNNKEL (reference sequence). CDR3 DNA sequence: TGTGCCAGCAGCCGTCGGACTAGCGGGGGCACCGGGGAGCTGTTTTTT. This gives the protein CASSRRTSGGTGELFF.

The count of this clone is one. This chain joins TRBV27 and TRBJ2-7; D is unclear. Looked up from germline, CDR1 is MNHEY and CDR2 is SMNVEV (reference sequence). V shed 0 bases and J shed 2 bases, with 14 bases lying between them. The CDR3 has 16 residues. The CDR3 here is CASSLSPRLDPYEQYF. The CDR3 nucleotides are TGTGCCAGCAGTTTATCCCCTAGACTTGACCCCTACGAGCAGTACTTC.

CDR3 region: CASTGGLYYEQYF. The CDR3 region has the DNA TGTGCCAGCACAGGGGGCCTTTACTACGAGCAGTACTTC. V is TRBV7-2 and J is TRBJ2-7, with TRBD1 matching over 8 bases. The germline V gene encodes CDR1 SGHTA and CDR2 FQGNSA. The CDR3 sequence is 13 residues long. V shed 7 bases and J 3 bases; nucleotides not matched to a gene: 5.

CDR3 bases: TGTGCCATCAGTGAAACAGGGGTGAGCTCACCCCTCCACTTT. This sequence encodes CAISETGVSSPLHF. The V call is TRBV10-3, the J call TRBJ1-6; 7 bases map to TRBD1. CDR3 length: 14 amino acids. Losses at the gene ends were 3 bases for V and 10 bases for J; bases not matched to a gene: 6. Germline assignment: CDR1 ENHRY and CDR2 SYGVKD.

Note on this clone: Other DNA variants within this sample encode the same CDR3. The chain combines TRBV12-3 or TRBV12-4 with TRBJ1-2, with D hard to call. The CDR3 spans 13 residues. V lost 3 bases and J 2 bases, leaving 7 bases between the germline ends. CDR3 amino acids: CASSLGRNYGYTF. CDR3 nucleotides: TGTGCCAGCAGTTTGGGCAGAAACTATGGCTACACCTTC.

V gene TRBV10-2 combines with J gene TRBJ1-1, with 8 positions matching TRBD1. The CDR3 loop spans 14 amino acids. V gave up 2 bases and J gave up 3 bases; unmatched junction bases: 2. CDR1 is WSHSY, CDR2 SAAADI, per germline. The CDR3 region is CASSEDRGYTEAFF. The CDR3 DNA reads as TGCGCCAGCAGTGAGGACAGGGGCTACACTGAAGCTTTCTTT.

CDR3 loop: CASSLVSVTGGYTF. The DNA for the CDR3 is TGTGCCAGCAGCTTAGTCAGCGTGACGGGTGGCTACACCTTC. The J gene is TRBJ1-2, the V gene TRBV5-4; no clear D. Trimming cost V 2 bases and J 7 bases, with 15 bases left between them. CDR1 is SGHNT, CDR2 YYREEE, per germline (reference sequence). This CDR3 contains 14 residues.

This clone was counted a single time. The chain recombines TRBV4-1 with TRBJ2-7; 8 nucleotides agree with TRBD1. CDR3 length: 17 residues. Trimming took 2 bases from V and 3 from J; bases not matched to a gene: 12. The germline gives CDR1 MGHRA, CDR2 YSYEKL. The CDR3 reads CASSQMDMTGANYEQYF. CDR3 sequence (DNA): TGCGCCAGCAGCCAAATGGACATGACAGGGGCAAACTACGAGCAGTACTTC.

This clone was counted once. The genes are TRBV12-3 or TRBV12-4 and TRBJ1-1; D is perhaps TRBD1 (5 bases). V lost 6 bases to trimming and J lost 0 bases, with 8 bases between them. The CDR3 runs 13 residues. CDR3 protein: CASRDNMNTEAFF. Written as DNA, the CDR3 is TGTGCCAGCAGGGACAATATGAACACTGAAGCTTTCTTT.

The chain uses TRBV2 and TRBJ1-2; tentatively, D is TRBD1 (5 bases). Trimming took off 4 bases at V and 5 bases at J, with 17 bases between the two ends. The CDR3 is 15 amino acids. In germline, CDR1 is SNHLY, CDR2 FYNNEI. This chain's CDR3 is CASSARAGTPYGYTF. The CDR3, as DNA: TGTGCCAGCAGTGCGAGAGCCGGGACTCCTTATGGCTACACCTTC.

A few counts support this clone. J is TRBJ1-2 and V is TRBV3-1 (or the pseudogene TRBV3-2), with D possibly matching TRBD1 (5 bases). The V end lost 4 bases, the J end lost 2 bases, and 5 bases lay between the germline ends. The germline V gene has CDR1 LGHDT and CDR2 YNNKEL (reference sequence). The CDR3 length is 12 residues. The CDR3 is CASSPGNYGYTF. CDR3 nucleotides: TGTGCCAGCAGCCCAGGGAACTATGGCTACACCTTC.

The chain combines TRBV6-5 with TRBJ2-7; possibly TRBD2 for D (6 bases). The CDR3 is 11 amino acids. CDR1 and CDR2 from the germline V gene are MNHEY and SVGAGI. Trimming took 7 bases from V and 7 from J, leaving 11 bases between them. The CDR3 loop reads CASTQGREQYF. CDR3 nucleotide sequence: TGTGCCAGCACCCAAGGGAGGGAGCAGTACTTC.

The rearrangement uses TRBV7-9 and TRBJ2-7; 9 bases agree with TRBD1. CDR3 length: 14 amino acids. V lost 5 bases to trimming and J lost 7 bases; unmatched junction nucleotides: 9. Germline V gene lookup returns CDR1 SEHNR and CDR2 FQNEAQ (reference sequence). CDR3 protein: CASSSPGQGREQYF. DNA for the CDR3: TGTGCCAGCAGCAGCCCGGGACAGGGTAGAGAGCAGTACTTC.

This clone was seen a few times. The chain links TRBV7-2 to TRBJ2-6; TRBD1 might be the D (6 bases). This CDR3 region has 15 residues. Trimming stripped 4 bases from V and 3 bases from J, with 10 bases between. The V gene's germline CDR1 is SGHTA and CDR2 FQGNSA. CDR3 amino acids: CASSSTGYGANVLTF. The CDR3 DNA follows: TGTGCCAGCAGCTCAACAGGGTATGGGGCCAACGTCCTGACTTTC.

This sequence joins TRBV6-1 and TRBJ2-7, with D possibly TRBD2 on 6 matching bases. Germline lookup yields CDR1 MNHNS and CDR2 SASEGT. V was trimmed by 2 bases and J by 2 bases, leaving 13 bases between them. The CDR3 contains 15 residues. The CDR3 nucleotides read TGTGCCAGCAGTGAATTTACTAGCTTAACCTACGAGCAGTACTTC. It translates to CASSEFTSLTYEQYF.